This entry features one T cell receptor (beta chain) sequence. Using immunoSEQ multiplex PCR, the repertoire was profiled, and TCRdb retains in-frame clones only, with some absent. The data show 45,000 or so clones, with 70% to 90% seen just once and roughly 5.5% held by the top ten. The CDR3 covers 17 residues. Germline values: CDR1 SGHVS, CDR2 FQNEAQ. Trimming cost V 5 bases and J 0 bases; bases outside gene matches: 9. The entry originates in a study of T cell changes during pregnancy in multiple sclerosis. The receptor was isolated from a female donor in good health, enrolled as a control in a pregnancy study. V is TRBV7-8 and J is TRBJ1-3; TRBD1 matches 8 bases. Sequencing used CD8+ T cells from peripheral blood mononuclear cells, obtained after pregnancy. The CDR3: CASSARPGQASGNTIYF. In DNA, the CDR3 is TGTGCCAGCAGCGCCCGACCGGGACAGGCCTCTGGAAACACCATATATTTT.